Following are 2 T cell receptor beta chains from one sample sequenced in a study of blood T cell repertoires in COVID-19. Data came from immunoSEQ multiplex PCR; TCRdb stores just in-frame clones and leaves some out. This table has roughly 150,000 clones, roughly 82% appearing once. The sequencing sample was made of peripheral blood. The source is a woman between 45 and 60 years old with acute or convalescent COVID-19.

The chain combines TRBV9 with TRBJ1-4; TRBD1 matches 7 bases. Unmatched junction bases numbered 0, after V lost 1 base and J lost 3 bases. CDR1 is SGDLS, CDR2 YYNGEE, per germline. This CDR3 is 14 amino acids long. The CDR3 loop is CASSVQGANEKLFF. Here the CDR3 DNA reads TGTGCCAGCAGCGTACAGGGGGCTAATGAAAAACTGTTTTTT.

V and J are TRBV2 and TRBJ1-1, with 10 nucleotides matching TRBD1. Germline lookup yields CDR1 SNHLY and CDR2 FYNNEI. This CDR3 contains 14 residues. J was trimmed by 0 bases and V by 8 bases; bases with no gene match: 3. CDR3 sequence (DNA): TGTGCCAGCTCGGGACAGGGGCTGAACACTGAAGCTTTCTTT. It codes for CASSGQGLNTEAFF.